The 18 T cell receptor beta chains listed next were all sequenced from one sample in a study of T cell responses to AZD1222 COVID-19 vaccine. Some clones are missing from TCRdb's copy, which holds only in-frame ones; the method was immunoSEQ multiplex PCR. The data show 130,000 to 150,000 clones, more than 80% seen once. The starting material was peripheral blood, obtained on day 0 of AZD1222 vaccination. The receptors were gathered from an adult in good health.

The CDR3 spells CASSLAENLGYTF. The DNA for the CDR3 is TGTGCCAGCAGCTTAGCCGAAAACCTAGGCTACACCTTC. The gene calls are TRBV7-2 and TRBJ1-2; D gene uncertain. With 0 bases removed from V and 8 bases from J, the gap between germline ends came to 10 bases. The CDR3 sequence is 13 residues long. The germline V gene encodes CDR1 SGHTA and CDR2 FQGNSA.

As for this clone: Its ends do not fully match the called genes, so a read error is possible. The V and J genes are TRBV5-1 and TRBJ2-1, with D uncertain. The CDR3 totals 14 residues. Germline V gene lookup returns CDR1 SGHRS and CDR2 YFSETQ. The CDR3 is CASSLGSSYNEQFF. The CDR3 DNA reads as TGCGCCAGCAGTTTGGGTAGCTCCTACAATGAGCAGTTCTTC.

This clone was seen a few times. V and J are TRBV5-4 and TRBJ1-6; tentative D call: TRBD1 (5 bases). The V and J ends lost 2 bases and 7 bases respectively, with 13 bases between them. The CDR3 is made up of 15 amino acids. Germline V gives CDR1 SGHNT, CDR2 YYREEE (reference sequence). The CDR3 coding sequence is TGTGCCAGCAGCTTATTGGACAATTCAAATTCACCCCTCCACTTT. This codes for CASSLLDNSNSPLHF.

This chain connects TRBV9 to TRBJ2-2; a possible D gene is TRBD2 (6 bases). There are 16 residues in the CDR3. The V end lost 0 bases, the J end lost 1 base, and 10 bases lay between the germline ends. CDR1 SGDLS and CDR2 YYNGEE come from the germline V gene. Here the CDR3 reads CASSVGNSGNTGELFF. The CDR3 DNA follows: TGTGCCAGCAGCGTAGGGAATAGCGGGAACACCGGGGAGCTGTTTTTT.

This chain links TRBV9 with TRBJ1-6; D remains unclear. This CDR3 is built from 13 residues. Trimming stripped 0 bases from V and 6 bases from J, with 4 bases between. Germline V gene sequence: CDR1 SGDLS, CDR2 YYNGEE. The CDR3 reads CASSVETNSPLHF. The CDR3, as DNA: TGTGCCAGCAGCGTAGAGACTAATTCACCCCTCCACTTT.

The chain employs TRBV2 and TRBJ2-4; tentative D call: TRBD2 (5 bases). Trimming removed 5 bases from V and 6 bases from J, with 11 bases in between. Germline V gene data show CDR1 as SNHLY and CDR2 as FYNNEI. The CDR3 runs to 13 residues. The CDR3 region has the DNA TGTGCCAGCAGTTACCCGGGAAGAAACATTCAGTACTTC. Translated, it gives CASSYPGRNIQYF.

This clone was seen just once. CDR3 nucleotide sequence: TGTGCCAGCAGTTTCCGGGACAGGCGACCTTGGATAGCCGCCGGGGAGCTGTTTTTT. Its translation is CASSFRDRRPWIAAGELFF. The V gene is TRBV28, the J gene TRBJ2-2; 8 nucleotides agree with TRBD1. Per germline, CDR1 MDHEN and CDR2 SYDVKM. After removal of 3 bases from V and 6 bases from J, the junction contained 18 bases not matched to a gene. The CDR3 contains 19 residues.

The chain has TRBV20-1 and TRBJ2-4; D ambiguous. The V gene lost 3 bases and the J gene lost 0 bases, with 9 bases spanning the gap. Germline V gives CDR1 DFQATT, CDR2 SNEGSKA (reference sequence). The CDR3 consists of 14 residues. CDR3 residues: CSASDSLAKNIQYF. The CDR3, as DNA: TGCAGTGCTAGTGACTCCCTAGCCAAAAACATTCAGTACTTC.

The chain recombines TRBV12-3 or TRBV12-4 with TRBJ1-2; D may be TRBD1 (5 bases). The V end lost 8 bases, the J end lost 2 bases, and 12 bases lay between the germline ends. The CDR3 runs to 13 residues. The CDR3 loop reads CASSWGLNYGYTF. Here the CDR3 DNA reads TGTGCCAGCTCTTGGGGGTTGAACTATGGCTACACCTTC.

V and J are TRBV9 and TRBJ2-5, with no clear D. V gave up 1 base and J gave up 3 bases, with 4 bases separating them. This CDR3 has 12 residues. Germline values: CDR1 SGDLS, CDR2 YYNGEE. CDR3 amino acids: CASSVLEETQYF. CDR3 in DNA: TGTGCCAGCAGCGTACTAGAAGAGACCCAGTACTTC.

This chain links TRBV28 with TRBJ2-1; the D gene could be TRBD1 or TRBD2 (6 bases each). V shed 11 bases and J shed 8 bases, with 19 bases lying between them. CDR1 and CDR2 (germline): MDHEN, SYDVKM. This CDR3 comprises 13 residues. The CDR3 DNA reads TGTGCCCTTGGAGGGCAAGGGACATATGAGCAGTTCTTC. The encoded protein is CALGGQGTYEQFF.

This clone is a singleton in its sample. The chain recombines TRBV12-3 or TRBV12-4 with TRBJ1-1, with unresolved D. CDR3 length equals 13 residues. With 1 base removed from V and 8 bases from J, the gap between germline ends came to 11 bases. The CDR3 here is CASSLEILREAFF. In nucleotides, the CDR3 is TGTGCCAGCAGTTTAGAGATTTTAAGGGAAGCTTTCTTT.

This chain links TRBV2 with TRBJ2-2, with a weak D call TRBD1 (6 bases). The CDR3 runs 13 residues. Trimming stripped 6 bases from V and 6 bases from J, with 11 bases between. Germline loops: CDR1 SNHLY, CDR2 FYNNEI. The CDR3 protein is CASREQGPGELFF. The CDR3 DNA sequence: TGTGCCAGCAGGGAACAGGGCCCCGGGGAGCTGTTTTTT.

The chain is built from TRBV30 and TRBJ1-3, with no clear D. This CDR3 is built from 14 residues. The V gene lost 0 bases and the J gene lost 4 bases, with 10 bases spanning the gap. From germline, CDR1 is GTSNPN and CDR2 SVGIG (reference sequence). CDR3 region: CAWSVRGAGNTIYF. CDR3 in DNA: TGTGCCTGGAGTGTACGGGGAGCGGGAAACACCATATATTTT.

The chain is built from TRBV10-3 and TRBJ1-2; no clear D gene. This CDR3 spans 13 amino acids. CDR1 and CDR2 (germline): ENHRY, SYGVKD. V was cut by 6 bases and J by 8 bases, with 16 bases left in between. DNA of the CDR3: TGTGCCATCAGCTTCAAGGGAGTAGGAGGCTACACCTTC. Amino acid sequence: CAISFKGVGGYTF.

The chain carries TRBV9 and TRBJ1-3, with unresolved D. This CDR3 comprises 15 residues. V lost 0 bases and J lost 0, with 7 bases in between. The germline gives CDR1 SGDLS, CDR2 YYNGEE. The CDR3 is CASSVEGYSGNTIYF. For the CDR3, the DNA is TGTGCCAGCAGCGTAGAGGGTTACTCTGGAAACACCATATATTTT.

The chain joins TRBV2 to TRBJ1-5; D gene uncertain. Trimming removed 2 bases from V and 3 bases from J, with 8 bases in between. In germline, CDR1 is SNHLY, CDR2 FYNNEI. The CDR3 contains 14 residues. The CDR3 protein is CASSERALNQPQHF. As DNA, the CDR3 is TGTGCCAGCAGTGAAAGGGCCCTCAATCAGCCCCAGCATTTT. The whole variable domain, filled in from reference TRBV2 and TRBJ1-5, reads EPEVTQTPSHQVTQMGQEVILRCVPISNHLYFYWYRQILGQKVEFLVSFYNNEISEKSEIFDDQFSVERPDGSNFTLKIRSTKLEDSAMYFCASSERALNQPQHFGDGTRLSIL.

The rearrangement uses TRBV2 and TRBJ2-1, with 9 bases lining up with TRBD2. The CDR3 consists of 17 residues. Germline V gene lookup returns CDR1 SNHLY and CDR2 FYNNEI. J was trimmed by 8 bases and V by 6 bases; bases with no gene match: 17. CDR3 protein: CASSPWVAGGQFHEQFF. In DNA form, the CDR3 reads TGTGCCAGCAGCCCCTGGGTGGCGGGGGGGCAATTCCATGAGCAGTTCTTC.